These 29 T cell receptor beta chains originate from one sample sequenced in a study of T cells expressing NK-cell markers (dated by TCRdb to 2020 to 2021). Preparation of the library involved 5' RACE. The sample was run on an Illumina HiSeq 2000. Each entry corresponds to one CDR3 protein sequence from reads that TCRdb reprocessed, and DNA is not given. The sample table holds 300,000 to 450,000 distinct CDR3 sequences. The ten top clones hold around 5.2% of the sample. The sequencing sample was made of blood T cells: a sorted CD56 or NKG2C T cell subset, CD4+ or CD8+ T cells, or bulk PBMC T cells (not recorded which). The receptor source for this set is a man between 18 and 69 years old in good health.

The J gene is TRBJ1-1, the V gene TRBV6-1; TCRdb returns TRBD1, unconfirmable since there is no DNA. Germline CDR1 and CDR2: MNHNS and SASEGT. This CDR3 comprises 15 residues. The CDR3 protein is CASSDHTGGAPEAFF.

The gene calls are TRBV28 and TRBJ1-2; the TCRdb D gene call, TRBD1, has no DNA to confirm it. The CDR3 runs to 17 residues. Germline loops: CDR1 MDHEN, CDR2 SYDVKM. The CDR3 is CASRSFQSGQNNYGYTF.

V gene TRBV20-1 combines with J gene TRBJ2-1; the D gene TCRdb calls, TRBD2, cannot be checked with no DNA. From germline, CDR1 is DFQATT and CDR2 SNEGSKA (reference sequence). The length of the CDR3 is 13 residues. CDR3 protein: CSARASGGFEQFF.

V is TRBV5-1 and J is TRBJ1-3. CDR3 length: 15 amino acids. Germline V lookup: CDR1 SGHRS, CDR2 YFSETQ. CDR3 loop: CASSLSGSSGNTIYF. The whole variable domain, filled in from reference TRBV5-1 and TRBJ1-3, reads KAGVTQTPRYLIKTRGQQVTLSCSPISGHRSVSWYQQTPGQGLQFLFEYFSETQRNKGNFPGRFSGRQFSNSRSEMNVSTLELGDSALYLCASSLSGSSGNTIYFGEGSWLTVV.

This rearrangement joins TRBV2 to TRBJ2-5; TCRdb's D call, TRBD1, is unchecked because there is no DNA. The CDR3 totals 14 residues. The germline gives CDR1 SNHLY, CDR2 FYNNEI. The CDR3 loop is CASTLRQGGETQYF.

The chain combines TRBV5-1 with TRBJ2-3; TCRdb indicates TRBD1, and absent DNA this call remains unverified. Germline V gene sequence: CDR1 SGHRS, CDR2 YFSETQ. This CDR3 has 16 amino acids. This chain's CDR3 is CASSYGGQGQTDTQYF.

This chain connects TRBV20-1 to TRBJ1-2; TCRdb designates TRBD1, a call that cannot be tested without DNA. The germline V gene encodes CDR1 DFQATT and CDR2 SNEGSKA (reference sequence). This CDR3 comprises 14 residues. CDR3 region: CSARVGRGRLGYTF.

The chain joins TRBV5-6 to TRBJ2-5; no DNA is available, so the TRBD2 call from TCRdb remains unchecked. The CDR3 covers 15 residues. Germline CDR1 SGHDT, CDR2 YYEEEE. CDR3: CASSSLAGGHLAQYF.

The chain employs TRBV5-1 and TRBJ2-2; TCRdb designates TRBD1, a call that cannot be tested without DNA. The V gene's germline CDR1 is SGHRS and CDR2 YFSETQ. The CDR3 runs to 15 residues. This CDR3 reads CASSGGTSNTGELFF.

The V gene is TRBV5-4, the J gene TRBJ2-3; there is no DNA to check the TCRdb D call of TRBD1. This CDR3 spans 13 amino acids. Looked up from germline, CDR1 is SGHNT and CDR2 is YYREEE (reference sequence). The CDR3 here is CASSRQYTDTQYF.

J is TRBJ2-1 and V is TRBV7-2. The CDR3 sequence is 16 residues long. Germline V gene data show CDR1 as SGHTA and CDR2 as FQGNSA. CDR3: CASSLRMGSSYNEQFF.

CDR3 sequence: CSASKWDGGTNEKLFF. The chain combines TRBV20-1 with TRBJ1-4. The CDR3 is made up of 16 amino acids. Per the germline V gene, CDR1 is DFQATT and CDR2 is SNEGSKA (reference sequence).

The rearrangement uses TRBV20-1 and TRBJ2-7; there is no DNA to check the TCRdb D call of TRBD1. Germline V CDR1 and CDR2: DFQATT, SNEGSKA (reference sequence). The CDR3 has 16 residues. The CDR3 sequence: CSARVGAGTEWTEQYF.

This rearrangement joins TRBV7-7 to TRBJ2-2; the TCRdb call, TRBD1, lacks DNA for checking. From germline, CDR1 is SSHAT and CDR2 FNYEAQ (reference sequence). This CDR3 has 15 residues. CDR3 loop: CASSLAGGYPGELFF.

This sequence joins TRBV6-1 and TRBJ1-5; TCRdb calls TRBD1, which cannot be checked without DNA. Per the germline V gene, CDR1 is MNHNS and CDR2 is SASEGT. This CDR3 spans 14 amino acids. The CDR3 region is CASRIPGRGQPQHF.

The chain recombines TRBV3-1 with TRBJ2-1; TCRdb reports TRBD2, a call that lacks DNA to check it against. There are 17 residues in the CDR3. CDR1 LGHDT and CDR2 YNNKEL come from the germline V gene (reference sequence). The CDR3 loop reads CASSQDLAGRRLNEQFF.

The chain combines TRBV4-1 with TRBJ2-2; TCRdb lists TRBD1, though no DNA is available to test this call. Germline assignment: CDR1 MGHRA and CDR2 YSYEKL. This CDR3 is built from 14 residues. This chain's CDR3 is CASSQAGTPGELFF.

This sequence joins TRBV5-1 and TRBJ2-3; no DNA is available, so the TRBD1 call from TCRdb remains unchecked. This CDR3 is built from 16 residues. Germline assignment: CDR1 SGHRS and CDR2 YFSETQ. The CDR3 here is CASSLDSQGASDTQYF.

This CDR3 is CATSGLGTGRPGANVLTF. The J gene is TRBJ2-6, the V gene TRBV15; TCRdb outputs TRBD1, but without DNA this stays unchecked. The germline V gene encodes CDR1 LNHNV and CDR2 YYDKDF (reference sequence). The CDR3 is 18 residues long. Looking up the rest from reference TRBV15 and TRBJ2-6 gives the full variable domain: DAMVIQNPRYQVTQFGKPVTLSCSQTLNHNVMYWYQQKSSQAPKLLFHYYDKDFNNEADTPDNFQSRRPNTSFCFLDIRSPGLGDTAMYLCATSGLGTGRPGANVLTFGAGSRLTVL.

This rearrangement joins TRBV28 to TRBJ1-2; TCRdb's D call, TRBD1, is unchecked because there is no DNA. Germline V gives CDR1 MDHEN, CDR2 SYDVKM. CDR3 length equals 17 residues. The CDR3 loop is CASSIGTRGVANYGYTF.

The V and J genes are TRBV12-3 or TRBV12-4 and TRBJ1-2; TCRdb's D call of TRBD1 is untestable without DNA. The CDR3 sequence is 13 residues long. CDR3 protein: CASSGDSNYGYTF.

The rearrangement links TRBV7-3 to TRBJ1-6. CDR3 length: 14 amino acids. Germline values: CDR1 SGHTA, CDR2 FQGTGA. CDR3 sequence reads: CASSLGLHNSPLHF.

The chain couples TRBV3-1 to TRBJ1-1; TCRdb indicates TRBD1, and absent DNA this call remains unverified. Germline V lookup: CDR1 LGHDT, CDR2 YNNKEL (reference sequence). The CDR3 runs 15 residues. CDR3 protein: CASSLQDRRNTEAFF.

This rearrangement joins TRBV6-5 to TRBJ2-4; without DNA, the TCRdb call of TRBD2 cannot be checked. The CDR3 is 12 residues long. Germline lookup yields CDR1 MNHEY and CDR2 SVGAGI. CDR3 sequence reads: CASTDGTRVQYF.

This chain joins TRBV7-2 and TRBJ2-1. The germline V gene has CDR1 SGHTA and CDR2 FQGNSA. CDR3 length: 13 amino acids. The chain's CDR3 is CASSLRRKDEQFF.

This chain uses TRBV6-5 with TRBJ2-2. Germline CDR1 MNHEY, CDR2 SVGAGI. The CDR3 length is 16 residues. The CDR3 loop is CASSLTAPGSTGELFF.

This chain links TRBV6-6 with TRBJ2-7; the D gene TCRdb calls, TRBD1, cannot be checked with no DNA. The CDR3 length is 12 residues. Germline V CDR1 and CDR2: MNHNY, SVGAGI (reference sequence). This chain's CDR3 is CASSWGTVKQYF.

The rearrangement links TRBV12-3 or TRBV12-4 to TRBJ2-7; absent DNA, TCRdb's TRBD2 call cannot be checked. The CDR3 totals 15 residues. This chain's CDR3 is CASRRTATPGYEQYF.

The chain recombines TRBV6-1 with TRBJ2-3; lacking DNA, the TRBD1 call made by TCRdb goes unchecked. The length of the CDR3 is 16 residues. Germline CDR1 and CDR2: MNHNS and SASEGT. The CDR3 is CASSEDRTTTTDTQYF.